This T cell receptor beta chain stems from a study of quantifying T cell responses using KT2 cells. Study-level information: TCR alpha and beta constant-region primers primed reverse transcription of RNA.

A single-stranded UMI oligo with SP2 sequence was ligated to cDNA 3' ends. An equimolar mix of RC1.1 and RC1.2 primed the beta chain across TRBC1 and TRBC2. From the second PCR onward, TCR alpha and beta chains were processed separately. A single record per CDR3 protein comes from TCRdb applying MiXCR to the UMI-ligation and nested PCR reads. Of approximately 46,000 distinct CDR3 sequences listed, roughly 11% were seen once; the top ten hold about 9.4%. The sample holds many counts of this clonotype. Its specificity is unknown. The germline V gene encodes CDR1 MNHEY and CDR2 SVGAGI. With 6 bases removed from V and 3 bases from J, the gap between germline ends came to 15 bases. This CDR3 is built from 14 residues. Findings and limits, study-wide: The number of KT2 alpha and beta sequences was a linear function of input KT2 cells.

Material: PBMCs spiked with cells of the T cell clone KT2. The chain uses TRBV6-5 and TRBJ2-7, with a possible D match to TRBD2 (7 bases). The source is a human donor. The CDR3 spells CASSPRGDNYEQYF. The CDR3 DNA reads TGTGCCAGCAGCCCACGGGGGGACAACTACGAGCAGTACTTC.